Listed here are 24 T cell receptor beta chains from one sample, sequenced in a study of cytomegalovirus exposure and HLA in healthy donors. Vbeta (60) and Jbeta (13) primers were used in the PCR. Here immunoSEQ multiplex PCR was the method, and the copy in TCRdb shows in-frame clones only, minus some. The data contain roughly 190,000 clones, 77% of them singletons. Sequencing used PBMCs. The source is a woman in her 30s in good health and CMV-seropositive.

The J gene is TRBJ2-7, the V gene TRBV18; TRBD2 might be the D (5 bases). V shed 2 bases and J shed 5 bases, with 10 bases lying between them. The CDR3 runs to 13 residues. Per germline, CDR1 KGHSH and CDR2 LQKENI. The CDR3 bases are TGTGCCAGCTCACCAGGGCTAGCCCACGAGCAGTACTTC. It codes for CASSPGLAHEQYF.

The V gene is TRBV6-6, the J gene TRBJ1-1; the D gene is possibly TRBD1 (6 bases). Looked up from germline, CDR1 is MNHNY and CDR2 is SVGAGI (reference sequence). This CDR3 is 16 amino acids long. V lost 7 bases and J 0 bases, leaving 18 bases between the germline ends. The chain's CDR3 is CASNYPRTALNTEAFF. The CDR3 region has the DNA TGTGCCAGCAACTACCCCCGGACAGCCTTGAACACTGAAGCTTTCTTT.

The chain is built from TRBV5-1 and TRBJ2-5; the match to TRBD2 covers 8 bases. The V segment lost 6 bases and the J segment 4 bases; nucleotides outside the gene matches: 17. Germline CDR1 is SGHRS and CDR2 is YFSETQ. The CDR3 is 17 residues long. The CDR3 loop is CASKAGPSGPLGETQYF. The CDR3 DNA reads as TGCGCCAGCAAAGCTGGACCTAGCGGGCCCCTGGGAGAGACCCAGTACTTC.

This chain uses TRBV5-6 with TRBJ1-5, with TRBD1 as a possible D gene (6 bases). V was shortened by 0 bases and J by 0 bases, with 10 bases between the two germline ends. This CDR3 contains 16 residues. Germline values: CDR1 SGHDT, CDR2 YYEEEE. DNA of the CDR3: TGTGCCAGCAGCTTGGGGGGACACCGTAGCAATCAGCCCCAGCATTTT. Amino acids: CASSLGGHRSNQPQHF.

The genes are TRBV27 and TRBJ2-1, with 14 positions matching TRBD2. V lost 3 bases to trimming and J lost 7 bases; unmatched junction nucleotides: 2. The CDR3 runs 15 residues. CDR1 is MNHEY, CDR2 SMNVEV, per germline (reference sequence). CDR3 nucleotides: TGTGCCAGCAGTTTGACTAGCGGGGGGGCAAATGAGCAGTTCTTC. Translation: CASSLTSGGANEQFF.

The CDR3 region has the DNA TGTGCCAGCAGCAAAGAGGTAGAACAGTCTAACGGCTACACCTTC. It specifies CASSKEVEQSNGYTF. This rearrangement joins TRBV21-1 to TRBJ1-2; the table names TRBD1, a call not compared with the DNA. TRBV21-1 is deemed a pseudogene. This CDR3 has 15 amino acids.

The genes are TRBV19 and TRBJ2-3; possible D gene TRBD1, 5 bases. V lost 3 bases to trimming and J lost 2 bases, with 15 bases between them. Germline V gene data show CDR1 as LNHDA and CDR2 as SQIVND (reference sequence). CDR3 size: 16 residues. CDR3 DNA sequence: TGTGCCAGTAGTATTGGACAAGGGATTTCCACAGATACGCAGTATTTT. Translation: CASSIGQGISTDTQYF.

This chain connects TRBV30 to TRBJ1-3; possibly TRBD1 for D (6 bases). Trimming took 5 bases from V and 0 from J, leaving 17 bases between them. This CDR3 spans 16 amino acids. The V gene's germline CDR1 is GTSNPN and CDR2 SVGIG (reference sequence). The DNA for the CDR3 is TGTGCCTGGGCCTCACAGGGAACTTTCTCTGGAAACACCATATATTTT. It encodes CAWASQGTFSGNTIYF.

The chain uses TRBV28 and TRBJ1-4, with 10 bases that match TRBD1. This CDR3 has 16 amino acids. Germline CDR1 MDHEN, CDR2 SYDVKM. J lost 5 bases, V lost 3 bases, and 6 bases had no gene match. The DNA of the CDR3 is TGTGCCAGCAGTTTCCCCCCGGGACAGGGGAATGAAAAACTGTTTTTT. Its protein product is CASSFPPGQGNEKLFF.

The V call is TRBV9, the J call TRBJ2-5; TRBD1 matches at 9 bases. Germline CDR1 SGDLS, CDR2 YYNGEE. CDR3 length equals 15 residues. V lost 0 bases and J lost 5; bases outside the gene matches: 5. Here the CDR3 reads CASSVEQGAWETQYF. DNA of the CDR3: TGTGCCAGCAGCGTAGAACAGGGGGCTTGGGAGACCCAGTACTTC.

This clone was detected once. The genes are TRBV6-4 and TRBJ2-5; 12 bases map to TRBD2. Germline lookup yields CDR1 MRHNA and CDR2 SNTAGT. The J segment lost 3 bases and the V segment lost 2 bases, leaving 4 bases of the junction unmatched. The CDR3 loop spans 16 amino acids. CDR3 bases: TGTGCCAGCAGTGACCCTCGGACTAGCGGGAAAGAGACCCAGTACTTC. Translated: CASSDPRTSGKETQYF.

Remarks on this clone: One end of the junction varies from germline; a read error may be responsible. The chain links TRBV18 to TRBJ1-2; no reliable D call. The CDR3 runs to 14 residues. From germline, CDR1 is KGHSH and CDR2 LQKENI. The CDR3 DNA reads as TGTGCCACCTCAACGGGTAGGATGGACTATGGCTACACCTTC. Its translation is CATSTGRMDYGYTF.

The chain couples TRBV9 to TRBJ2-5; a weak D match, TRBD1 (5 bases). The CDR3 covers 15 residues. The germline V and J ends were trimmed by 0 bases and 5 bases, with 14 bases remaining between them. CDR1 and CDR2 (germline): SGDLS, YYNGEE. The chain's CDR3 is CASSVVGQGYETQYF. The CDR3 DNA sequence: TGTGCCAGCAGCGTAGTTGGGCAGGGTTACGAGACCCAGTACTTC.

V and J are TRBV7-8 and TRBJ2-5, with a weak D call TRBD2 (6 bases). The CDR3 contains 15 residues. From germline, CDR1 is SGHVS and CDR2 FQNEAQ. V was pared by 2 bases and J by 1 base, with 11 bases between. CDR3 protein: CASSLMGGSQETQYF. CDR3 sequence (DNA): TGTGCCAGCAGCTTAATGGGAGGCTCCCAAGAGACCCAGTACTTC.

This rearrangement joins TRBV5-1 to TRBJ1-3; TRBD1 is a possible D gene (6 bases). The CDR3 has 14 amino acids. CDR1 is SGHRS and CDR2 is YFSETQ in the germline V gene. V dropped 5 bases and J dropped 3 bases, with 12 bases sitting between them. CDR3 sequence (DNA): TGCGCCAGCAGGTCACAGGGCAGTGGAAACACCATATATTTT. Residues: CASRSQGSGNTIYF.

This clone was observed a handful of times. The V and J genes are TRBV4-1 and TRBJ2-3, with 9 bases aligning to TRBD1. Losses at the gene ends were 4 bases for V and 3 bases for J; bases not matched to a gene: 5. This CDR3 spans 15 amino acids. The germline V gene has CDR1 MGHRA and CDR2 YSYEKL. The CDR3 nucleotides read TGCGCCAGCAGCCTGGGACAGGGTGTGACAGATACGCAGTATTTT. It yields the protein CASSLGQGVTDTQYF.

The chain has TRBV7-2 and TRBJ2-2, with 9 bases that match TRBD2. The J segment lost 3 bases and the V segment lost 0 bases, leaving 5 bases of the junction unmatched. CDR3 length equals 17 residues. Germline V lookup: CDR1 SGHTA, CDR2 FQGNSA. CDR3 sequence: CASSLALVAGDTGELFF. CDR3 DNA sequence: TGTGCCAGCAGCTTAGCGCTGGTAGCGGGGGACACCGGGGAGCTGTTTTTT.

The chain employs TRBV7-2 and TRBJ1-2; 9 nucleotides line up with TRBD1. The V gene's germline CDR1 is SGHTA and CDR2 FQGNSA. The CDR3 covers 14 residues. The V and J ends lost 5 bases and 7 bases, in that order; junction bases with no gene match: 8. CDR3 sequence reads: CASSPTGTGRGYTF. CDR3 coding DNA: TGTGCCAGCAGCCCAACCGGGACAGGGCGTGGCTACACCTTC.

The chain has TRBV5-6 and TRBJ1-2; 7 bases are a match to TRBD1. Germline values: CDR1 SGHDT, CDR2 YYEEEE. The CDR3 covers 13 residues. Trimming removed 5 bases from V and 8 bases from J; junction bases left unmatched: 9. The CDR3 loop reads CASRRGGPMGYTF. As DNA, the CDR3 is TGTGCCAGCAGGAGAGGGGGCCCGATGGGCTACACCTTC.

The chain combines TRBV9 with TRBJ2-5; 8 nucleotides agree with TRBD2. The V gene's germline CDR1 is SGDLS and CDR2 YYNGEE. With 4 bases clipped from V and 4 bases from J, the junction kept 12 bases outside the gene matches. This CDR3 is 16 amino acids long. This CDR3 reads CASSYRGGELGETQYF. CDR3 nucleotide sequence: TGTGCCAGCAGCTACCGGGGGGGGGAGCTTGGAGAGACCCAGTACTTC.

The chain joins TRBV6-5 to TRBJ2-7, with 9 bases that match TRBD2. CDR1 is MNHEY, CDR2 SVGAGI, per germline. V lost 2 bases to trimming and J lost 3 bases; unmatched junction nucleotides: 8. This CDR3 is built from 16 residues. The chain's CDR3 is CASSYAVGGGVYEQYF. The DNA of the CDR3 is TGTGCCAGCAGTTACGCGGTGGGCGGGGGGGTCTACGAGCAGTACTTC.

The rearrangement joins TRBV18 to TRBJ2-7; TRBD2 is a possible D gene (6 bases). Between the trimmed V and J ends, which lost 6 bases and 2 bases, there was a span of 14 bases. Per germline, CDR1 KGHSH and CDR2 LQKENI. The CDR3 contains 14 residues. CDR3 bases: TGTGCCAGCTCGCGACCGGGAGTCCCCTACGAGCAGTACTTC. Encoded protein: CASSRPGVPYEQYF.

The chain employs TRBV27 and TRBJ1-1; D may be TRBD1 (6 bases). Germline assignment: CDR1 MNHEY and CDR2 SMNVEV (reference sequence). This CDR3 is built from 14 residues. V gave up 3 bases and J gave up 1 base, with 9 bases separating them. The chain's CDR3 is CASSLRGGNTEAFF. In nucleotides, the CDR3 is TGTGCCAGCAGTTTGAGAGGGGGGAACACTGAAGCTTTCTTT.

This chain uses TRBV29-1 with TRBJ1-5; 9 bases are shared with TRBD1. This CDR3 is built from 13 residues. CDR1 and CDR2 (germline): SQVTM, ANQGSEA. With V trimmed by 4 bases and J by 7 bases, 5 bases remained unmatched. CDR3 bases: TGCAGCGTTGGGACAGGGGTAGACCAGCCCCAGCATTTT. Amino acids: CSVGTGVDQPQHF.